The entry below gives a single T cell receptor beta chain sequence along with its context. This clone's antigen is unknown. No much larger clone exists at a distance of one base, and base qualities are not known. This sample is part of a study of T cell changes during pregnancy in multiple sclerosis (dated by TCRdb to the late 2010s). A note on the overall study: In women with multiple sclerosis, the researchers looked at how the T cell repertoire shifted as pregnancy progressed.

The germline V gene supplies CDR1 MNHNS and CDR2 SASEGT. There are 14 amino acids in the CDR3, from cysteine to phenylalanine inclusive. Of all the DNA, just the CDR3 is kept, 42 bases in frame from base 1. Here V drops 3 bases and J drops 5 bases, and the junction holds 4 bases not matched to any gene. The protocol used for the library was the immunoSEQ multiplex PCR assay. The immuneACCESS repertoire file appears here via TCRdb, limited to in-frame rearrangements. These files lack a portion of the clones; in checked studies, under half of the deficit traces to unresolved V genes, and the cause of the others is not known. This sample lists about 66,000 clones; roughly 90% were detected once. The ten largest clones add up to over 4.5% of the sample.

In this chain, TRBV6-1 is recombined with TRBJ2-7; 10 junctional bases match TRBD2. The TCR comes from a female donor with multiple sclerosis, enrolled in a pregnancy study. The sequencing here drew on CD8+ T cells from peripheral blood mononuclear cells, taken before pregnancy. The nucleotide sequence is TGTGCCAGCAGTGATTTGCTAGCGGGGGACGAGCAGTACTTC. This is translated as CASSDLLAGDEQYF.